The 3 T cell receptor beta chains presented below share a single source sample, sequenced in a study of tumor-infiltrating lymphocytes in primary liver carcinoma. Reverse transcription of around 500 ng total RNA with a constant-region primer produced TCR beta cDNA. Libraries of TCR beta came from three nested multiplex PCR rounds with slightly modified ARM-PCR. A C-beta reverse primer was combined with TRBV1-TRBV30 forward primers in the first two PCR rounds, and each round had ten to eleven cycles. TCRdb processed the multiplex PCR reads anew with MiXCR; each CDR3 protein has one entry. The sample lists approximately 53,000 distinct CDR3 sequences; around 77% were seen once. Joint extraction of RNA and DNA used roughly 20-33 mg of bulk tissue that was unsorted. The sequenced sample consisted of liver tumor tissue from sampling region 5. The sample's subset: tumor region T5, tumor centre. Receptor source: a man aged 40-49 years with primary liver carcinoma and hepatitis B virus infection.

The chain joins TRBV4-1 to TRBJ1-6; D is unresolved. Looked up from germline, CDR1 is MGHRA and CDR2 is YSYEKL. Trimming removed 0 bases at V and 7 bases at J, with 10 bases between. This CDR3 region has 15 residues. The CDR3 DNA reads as TGCGCCAGCAGCCAAGATAGCATAGGGAATTCACCCCTCCACTTT. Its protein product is CASSQDSIGNSPLHF.

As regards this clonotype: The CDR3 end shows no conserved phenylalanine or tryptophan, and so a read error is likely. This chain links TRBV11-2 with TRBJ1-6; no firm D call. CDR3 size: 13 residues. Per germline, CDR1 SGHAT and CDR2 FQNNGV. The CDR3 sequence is CASAGGNDSPLHL. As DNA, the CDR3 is TGTGCCAGCGCGGGCGGAAATGATTCACCACTCCACCTT.

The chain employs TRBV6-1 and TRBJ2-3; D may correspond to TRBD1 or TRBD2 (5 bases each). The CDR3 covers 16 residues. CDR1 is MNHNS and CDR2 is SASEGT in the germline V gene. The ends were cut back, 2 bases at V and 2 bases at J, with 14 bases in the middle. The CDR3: CASSELGGHFTDTQYF. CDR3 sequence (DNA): TGTGCCAGCAGTGAATTAGGAGGACACTTCACAGATACGCAGTATTTT.